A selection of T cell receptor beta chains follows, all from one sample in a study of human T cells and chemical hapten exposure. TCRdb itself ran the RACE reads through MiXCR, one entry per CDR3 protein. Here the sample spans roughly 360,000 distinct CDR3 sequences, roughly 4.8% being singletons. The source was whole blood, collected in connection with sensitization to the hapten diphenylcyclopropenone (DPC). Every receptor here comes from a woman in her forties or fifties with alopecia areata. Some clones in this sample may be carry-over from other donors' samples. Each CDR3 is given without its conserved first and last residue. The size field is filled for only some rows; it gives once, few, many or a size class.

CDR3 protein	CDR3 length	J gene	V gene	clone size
SVDNGGQETQY	11	TRBJ2-5	TRBV29-1	many
SANKPTGNTEAF	12	TRBJ1-1	TRBV20-1	many
SVGNGVQETQY	11	TRBJ2-5	TRBV29-1	many
ASSLLGKTEAF	11	TRBJ1-1	TRBV28	many
ATSRDLGRSPY	11	TRBJ2-7	TRBV15	many
AWSTSQETQY	10	TRBJ2-5	TRBV30	-
SVSGATSGNEQF	12	TRBJ2-1	TRBV29-1	many
ASSHRGQHFQETQY	14	TRBJ2-5	TRBV6-6	-
ASSPPGRGVNTEAF	14	TRBJ1-1	TRBV7-2	many
ASSTPSAHNQPQH	13	TRBJ1-5	TRBV19	-
ASSYIPRNPSNTEAF	15	TRBJ1-1	TRBV6-5	-
SARDQVTSPGNTIY	14	TRBJ1-3	TRBV20-1	-
ASSRDSKQETQY	12	TRBJ2-5	TRBV5-1	-
SVEPAGTSGKNEQY	14	TRBJ2-7	TRBV29-1	-
ASRVMLGTSNYGYT	14	TRBJ1-2	TRBV6-5	-
ASSSGVGPNTGELF	14	TRBJ2-2	TRBV7-9	few
ASTRQGNYGYT	11	TRBJ1-2	TRBV6-5	few
SASKTGTGFEKLF	13	TRBJ1-4	TRBV20-1	-
ASSWGGSYEQY	11	TRBJ2-7	TRBV5-1	many
ASRQDRGWTDTQY	13	TRBJ2-3	TRBV12-3/TRBV12-4	many
ASSGGGPGQPQH	12	TRBJ1-5	TRBV6-2/TRBV6-3	-
SARDLGRLAYEQY	13	TRBJ2-7	TRBV20-1	many
ASSVEPWGNQPQH	13	TRBJ1-5	TRBV2	few
ASGDRIQNEKLF	12	TRBJ1-4	TRBV9	many
ASSSALGFTEAF	12	TRBJ1-1	TRBV6-6	-
ASSWNKDQPQH	11	TRBJ1-5	TRBV5-8	few
ASSIRQGMQEAF	12	TRBJ1-1	TRBV2	few
ASRTPWTSGYNEQF	14	TRBJ2-1	TRBV2	many
AYERDYYTGELF	12	TRBJ2-2	TRBV30	few
ASSQELNGGSSNQPQH	16	TRBJ1-5	TRBV3-1	many
ASSESGTVNYGYT	13	TRBJ1-2	TRBV25-1	many
ASSPVTGGTQPQH	13	TRBJ1-5	TRBV5-1	many
ASSLATAGAAYEQY	14	TRBJ2-7	TRBV5-1	few
ASSRPAGGGGASTDTQY	17	TRBJ2-3	TRBV7-6	many
ASSLAGSGSYEQY	13	TRBJ2-7	TRBV7-9	-
SASGGGSSYNEQF	13	TRBJ2-1	TRBV20-1	many
ATSAGTAAQY	10	TRBJ2-3	TRBV24-1	few
ATETGYPYNSPLH	13	TRBJ1-6	TRBV25-1	-
ASGLSQPQH	9	TRBJ1-5	TRBV6-5	-
ASSMNRGNEQY	11	TRBJ2-7	TRBV7-7	many
ASSQDPGQTYEQY	13	TRBJ2-7	TRBV3-1	-
ASRAALNTEAF	11	TRBJ1-1	TRBV2	few
ASGLGGNNQPQH	12	TRBJ1-5	TRBV5-6	few
SGRDRFTEAF	10	TRBJ1-1	TRBV20-1	few
ASSSMGRGGEKLF	13	TRBJ1-4	TRBV12-3/TRBV12-4	many
ASSQGAGRGDTQY	13	TRBJ2-3	TRBV3-1	many
ASRGQAGNTIY	11	TRBJ1-3	TRBV2	many
ATSDSGTGGYEQF	13	TRBJ2-1	TRBV24-1	few
ASSQVIQRGPETQY	14	TRBJ2-5	TRBV3-1	many